This TCR beta chain emerged from a study of T cell repertoires in cytomegalovirus infection. Looking at the study overall: Matching HLA type and CMV infection were both indicated by public TCR beta signatures.

The V and J ends lost 4 bases and 9 bases, in that order; junction bases with no gene match: 10. The germline CDR1 and CDR2 sequences are SGHNT and YYREEE (reference sequence). The CDR3 has 14 residues. MiXCR was run by TCRdb on the reads, yielding one entry per CDR3 protein. The sample consists of about 490,000 distinct CDR3 sequences, around 27% of them appearing once. This clonotype was picked up one time. Its antigen is not identified. Study-wide results and limits: In two of eight donors, the top clonotype was HLA-C-restricted CMV-specific.

V is TRBV5-4 and J is TRBJ2-1, with 7 bases fitting TRBD2. The clonotype was recovered from a human donor in good health (CMV status not recorded). Some clones in this sample may be carry-over from other donors' samples. The material sequenced was PBMCs. The CDR3 sequence: CASSARLGGGEQFF. The CDR3 DNA follows: TGTGCCAGCAGCGCTCGACTAGGCGGGGGTGAGCAGTTCTTC.